A selection of T cell receptor beta chains follows, all from one sample in a study of CXCR3-negative and CXCR3-positive naive CD8 T cells. TCRdb processed the 5' RACE reads again and assigns one entry to each CDR3 protein, with no DNA. This table lists 150,000 or so distinct CDR3 sequences. Sequences were obtained from naive CXCR3+ CD8+ T cells from blood. The receptors were gathered from a human donor in good health. Some clones in this sample may be carry-over from other donors' samples. Both conserved end residues are part of each CDR3.

>TRBV28|15|TRBJ2-5
CASSQPGTLQETQYF
>TRBV14|15|TRBJ2-5
CASSQVKRGGETQYF
>TRBV20-1|11|TRBJ2-7
CSARKGYEQYF
>TRBV10-3|18|TRBJ1-2
CAISEWTRIDTSNYGYTF
>TRBV29-1|12|TRBJ2-7
CSVSGTVEEQYF
>TRBV5-4|12|TRBJ2-4
CASSFGRNIQYF
>TRBV12-2|14|TRBJ2-5
CASRLVRFQETQYF
>TRBV29-1|14|TRBJ2-5
CSVHTVGTQETQYF
>TRBV20-1|17|TRBJ2-1
CSARDQDKGGSYNEQFF
>TRBV7-9|12|TRBJ1-1
CASSLLADEAFF
>TRBV6-5|15|TRBJ2-4
CASSEGALAKNIQYF
>TRBV20-1|12|TRBJ2-4
CSASFGGNIQYF
>TRBV25-1|19|TRBJ2-7
CASSESRIIERERRGEQYF
>TRBV19|15|TRBJ2-7
CASSIWSNGNYEQYF
>TRBV3-1|17|TRBJ2-1
CASSDRQAAWGHNEQFF
>TRBV5-5|16|TRBJ2-3
CASSLWRSSGTDTQYF
>TRBV12-3/TRBV12-4|12|TRBJ1-2
CASRSPWGGYTF
>TRBV28|15|TRBJ1-2
CASRPTGGILHGYTF
>TRBV20-1|16|TRBJ1-5
CSAREEAGLSNQPQHF
>TRBV29-1|13|TRBJ2-7
CSVEPENSYEQYF
>TRBV7-9|14|TRBJ2-7
CASSPRDSSYEQYF
>TRBV19|13|TRBJ2-1
CASSHQGFNEQFF
>TRBV7-9|13|TRBJ2-3
CASRPTSTDTQYF
>TRBV14|18|TRBJ2-7
CASSAHGDILAGRDEQYF
>TRBV5-5|18|TRBJ2-3
CASSPGQITLISTDTQYF
>TRBV9|18|TRBJ1-2
CASSASYGTGGGIDGYTF
>TRBV4-1|13|TRBJ1-1
CASSSHRNTEAFF
>TRBV6-1|16|TRBJ2-3
CASSSYSGGSTDTQYF
>TRBV6-5|15|TRBJ1-2
CASSYAEGAGYGYTF
>TRBV15|16|TRBJ2-1
CATSTGLAGQGNEQFF
>TRBV28|15|TRBJ2-7
CASRERTSGTREQYF
>TRBV28|12|TRBJ2-1
CASSSYYNEQFF
>TRBV6-6|14|TRBJ1-2
CASSYSTENYGYTF
>TRBV6-4|14|TRBJ2-3
CASSDSRYTDTQYF
>TRBV6-2/TRBV6-3|17|TRBJ2-2
CASSYSPSGGASGELFF
>TRBV27|13|TRBJ2-2
CASSEVTPGELFF
>TRBV29-1|17|TRBJ1-2
CSVAGDRGRIPNYGYTF
>TRBV20-1|15|TRBJ2-3
CSARDLAGAPDTQYF
>TRBV29-1|14|TRBJ2-7
CSVVPGGGAYEQYF